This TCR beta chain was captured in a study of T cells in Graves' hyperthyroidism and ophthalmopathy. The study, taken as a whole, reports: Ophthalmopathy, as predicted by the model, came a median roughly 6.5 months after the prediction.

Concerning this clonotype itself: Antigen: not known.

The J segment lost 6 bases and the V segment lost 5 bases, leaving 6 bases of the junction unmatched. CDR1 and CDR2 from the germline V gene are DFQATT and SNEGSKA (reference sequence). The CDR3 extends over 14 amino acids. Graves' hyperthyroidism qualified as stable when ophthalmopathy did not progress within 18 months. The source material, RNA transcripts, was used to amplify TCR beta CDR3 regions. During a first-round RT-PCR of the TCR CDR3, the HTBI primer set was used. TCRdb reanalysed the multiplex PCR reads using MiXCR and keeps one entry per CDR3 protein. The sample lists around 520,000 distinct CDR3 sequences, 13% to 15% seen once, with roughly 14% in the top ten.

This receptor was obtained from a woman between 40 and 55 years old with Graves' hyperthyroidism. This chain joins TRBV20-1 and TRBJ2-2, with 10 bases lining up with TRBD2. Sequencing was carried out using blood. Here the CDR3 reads CSAQSGRVPGELFF. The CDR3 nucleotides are TGCAGTGCTCAAAGCGGGAGGGTTCCCGGGGAGCTGTTTTTT.